This section outlines one T cell receptor (beta chain) sequence together with its context. As yet, its antigen is unknown. The source of the sample is a study of T cells in Graves' hyperthyroidism and ophthalmopathy. Study outcomes and limitations: Researchers report that a 13 V-J model separated ophthalmopathy from stable hyperthyroidism.

Using RNA transcripts as the source, TCR beta CDR3 regions were amplified. HTBI primers were employed in a first-round RT-PCR of the TCR CDR3. TCRdb reprocessed the multiplex PCR reads with MiXCR, giving one entry per CDR3 protein. The repertoire holds a few hundred thousand distinct CDR3 sequences, with around 25% as singletons. Sequencing input: blood. This clonotype originated in a man aged 50 to 59 with Graves' hyperthyroidism.

The CDR3 bases are TGTGCCAGTAGTATAAGGACCGGGGAGCTGTTTTTT. This encodes CASSIRTGELFF. The chain recombines TRBV19 with TRBJ2-2; no definite D call. Germline CDR1 is LNHDA and CDR2 is SQIVND (reference sequence). The V gene lost 2 bases and the J gene lost 5 bases, with 3 bases spanning the gap. The CDR3 extends over 12 amino acids.